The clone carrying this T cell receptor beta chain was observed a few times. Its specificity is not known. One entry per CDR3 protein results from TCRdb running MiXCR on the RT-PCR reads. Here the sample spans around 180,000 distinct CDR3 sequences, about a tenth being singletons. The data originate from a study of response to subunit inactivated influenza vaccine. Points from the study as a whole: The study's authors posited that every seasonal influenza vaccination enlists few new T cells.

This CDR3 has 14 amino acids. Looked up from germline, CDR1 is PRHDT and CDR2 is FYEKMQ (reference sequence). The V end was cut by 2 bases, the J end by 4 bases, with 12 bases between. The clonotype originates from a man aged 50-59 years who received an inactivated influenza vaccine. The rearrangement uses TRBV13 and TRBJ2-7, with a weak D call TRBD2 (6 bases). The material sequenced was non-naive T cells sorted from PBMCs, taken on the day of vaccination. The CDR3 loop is CASSLQGLNYEQYF. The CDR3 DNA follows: TGTGCCAGCAGCTTACAGGGACTTAATTACGAGCAGTACTTC.